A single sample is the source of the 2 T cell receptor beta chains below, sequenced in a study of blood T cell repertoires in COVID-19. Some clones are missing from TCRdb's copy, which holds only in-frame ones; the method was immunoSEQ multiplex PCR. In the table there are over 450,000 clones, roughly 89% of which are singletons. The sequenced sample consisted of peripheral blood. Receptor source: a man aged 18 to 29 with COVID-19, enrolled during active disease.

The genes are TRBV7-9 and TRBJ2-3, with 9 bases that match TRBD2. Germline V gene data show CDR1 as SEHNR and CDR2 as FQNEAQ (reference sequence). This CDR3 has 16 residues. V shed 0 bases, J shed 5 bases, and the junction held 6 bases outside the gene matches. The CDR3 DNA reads TGTGCCAGCAGCTTAGCGGCGGGAGGGCCGGGAGATACGCAGTATTTT. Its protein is CASSLAAGGPGDTQYF. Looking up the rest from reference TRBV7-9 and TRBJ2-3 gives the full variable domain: DTGVSQNPRHKITKRGQNVTFRCDPISEHNRLYWYRQTLGQGPEFLTYFQNEAQLEKSRLLSDRFSAERPKGSFSTLEIQRTEQGDSAMYLCASSLAAGGPGDTQYFGPGTRLTVL.

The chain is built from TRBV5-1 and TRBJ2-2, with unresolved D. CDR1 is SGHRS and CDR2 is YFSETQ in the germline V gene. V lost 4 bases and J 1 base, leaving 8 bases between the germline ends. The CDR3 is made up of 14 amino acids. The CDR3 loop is CASSPNLNTGELFF. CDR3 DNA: TGCGCCAGCAGCCCAAACTTGAACACCGGGGAGCTGTTTTTT.